These 5 T cell receptor beta chains share one sample of origin, sequenced in a study of blood T cell repertoires in COVID-19. Assay: immunoSEQ multiplex PCR; the TCRdb copy retains only in-frame clones and omits some. In the table there are about 200,000 clones, about 85% of which are singletons. The sample consisted of peripheral blood. The receptors were gathered from a man aged 55 to 70 with COVID-19, enrolled during active disease.

In this sample, this clone turned up a few times. CDR3 DNA: TGTGCCAGCAGCTTACCCCACGGGGGTGCCGGCTACACCTTC. Amino acids: CASSLPHGGAGYTF. J is TRBJ1-2 and V is TRBV7-8, with TRBD1 as a possible D gene (5 bases). V lost 2 bases and J 8 bases, leaving 15 bases between the germline ends. This CDR3 is 14 amino acids long. CDR1 is SGHVS and CDR2 is FQNEAQ in the germline V gene.

The chain has TRBV18 and TRBJ1-6; D gene ambiguous. V was pared by 4 bases and J by 0 bases, with 4 bases between. The germline CDR1 and CDR2 sequences are KGHSH and LQKENI. The CDR3 runs to 14 residues. In DNA form, the CDR3 reads TGTGCCAGCTCACAGAGCTCCTATAATTCACCCCTCCACTTT. The encoded protein is CASSQSSYNSPLHF.

This sequence joins TRBV7-2 and TRBJ2-7; unclear D gene. The V end lost 0 bases, the J end lost 2 bases, and 8 bases lay between the germline ends. The germline V gene encodes CDR1 SGHTA and CDR2 FQGNSA. The CDR3 spans 14 residues. CDR3: CASSLALAAYEQYF. DNA of the CDR3: TGTGCCAGCAGCTTAGCGCTGGCAGCCTACGAGCAGTACTTC.

The chain combines TRBV5-1 with TRBJ2-3; TRBD2 aligns across 8 bases. Looked up from germline, CDR1 is SGHRS and CDR2 is YFSETQ. This CDR3 region has 14 residues. V was clipped by 4 bases and J by 5 bases; unmatched bases: 6. The CDR3 sequence: CASSRRLARDTQYF. For the CDR3, the DNA is TGCGCCAGCAGCCGTAGACTAGCGAGAGATACGCAGTATTTT.

The J gene is TRBJ2-1, the V gene TRBV6-5; D possibly corresponds to TRBD1 (5 bases). CDR1 is MNHEY and CDR2 is SVGAGI in the germline V gene. This CDR3 region has 13 residues. V lost 6 bases to trimming and J lost 5 bases, with 11 bases between them. CDR3 region: CASRIRGNNEQFF. CDR3 DNA sequence: TGTGCCAGCAGAATTAGGGGAAACAATGAGCAGTTCTTC.